These 21 T cell receptor beta chains were all obtained from the same sample, sequenced in a study of blood T cell repertoires in COVID-19 (dated by TCRdb to 2019 to 2021). Libraries were made using the immunoSEQ multiplex PCR assay. This immuneACCESS table, as held by TCRdb, lists in-frame sequences with V and J called but not all clones. Of the missing ones, under half trace to an unresolved V gene in checked studies; the others have no known cause. The sample table contains roughly 70,000 clones; only one count was recorded for 82% of them. 4.1% of the sample comes from the top ten. Sequencing used peripheral blood. The receptors stem from a woman aged 60-75 years with acute or convalescent COVID-19.

This clone was observed a handful of times. The chain combines TRBV24-1 with TRBJ2-2, with 10 bases fitting TRBD2. The junction had 5 bases not matched to a gene; V was cut back by 6 bases and J by 2 bases. This CDR3 region has 16 residues. CDR1 and CDR2 (germline): KGHDR, SFDVKD. The chain's CDR3 is CATSSTSGLNTGELFF. The CDR3 DNA follows: TGTGCCACCAGTTCGACTAGCGGGCTTAACACCGGGGAGCTGTTTTTT.

This chain connects TRBV10-3 to TRBJ2-1; D gene ambiguous. Deletions cut 3 bases from V and 4 bases from J, with 13 bases between. Germline CDR1 ENHRY, CDR2 SYGVKD. This CDR3 spans 15 amino acids. CDR3 amino acids: CAISDGQSIYNEQFF. The CDR3 DNA is TGTGCCATCAGTGATGGGCAGAGTATATACAATGAGCAGTTCTTC.

The rearrangement joins TRBV30 to TRBJ2-7; 8 bases fit TRBD2. In germline, CDR1 is GTSNPN, CDR2 SVGIG (reference sequence). V shed 2 bases and J 5 bases; nucleotides not matched to a gene: 11. The CDR3 extends over 15 amino acids. This chain's CDR3 is CAWSPPGLVSHEQYF. In nucleotides, the CDR3 is TGTGCCTGGAGTCCCCCGGGACTAGTTTCCCACGAGCAGTACTTC.

The genes are TRBV10-3 and TRBJ2-1; 11 bases align to TRBD2. The V and J ends lost 5 bases and 0 bases, in that order; junction bases with no gene match: 15. CDR1 ENHRY and CDR2 SYGVKD come from the germline V gene. CDR3 length equals 20 residues. DNA for the CDR3: TGTGCCATCAGTTCCGAGGTCGGGAGACTAGCGGGATCCTCCTACAATGAGCAGTTCTTC. Translated: CAISSEVGRLAGSSYNEQFF.

This clone has only one observation. This CDR3 reads CASSGTSGWNTGELFF. Here the CDR3 DNA reads TGTGCCAGCAGTGGCACTAGCGGCTGGAACACCGGGGAGCTGTTTTTT. The chain employs TRBV6-1 and TRBJ2-2, with 8 nucleotides matching TRBD2. The germline gives CDR1 MNHNS, CDR2 SASEGT. V gave up 4 bases and J gave up 1 base; unmatched junction bases: 5. The CDR3 runs 16 residues.

The chain joins TRBV7-9 to TRBJ2-7; the D gene is possibly TRBD1 (6 bases). This CDR3 is 15 amino acids long. Between the trimmed V and J ends, which lost 2 bases and 4 bases, there was a span of 15 bases. CDR1 is SEHNR, CDR2 FQNEAQ, per germline (reference sequence). The CDR3 nucleotides read TGTGCCAGCAGCTTACGACACAGGGAAGGGTACGAGCAGTACTTC. It yields the protein CASSLRHREGYEQYF.

The chain employs TRBV2 and TRBJ1-4, with 9 positions matching TRBD1. The V and J ends lost 4 bases and 0 bases, in that order; junction bases with no gene match: 6. This CDR3 has 17 amino acids. Germline CDR1 and CDR2: SNHLY and FYNNEI. CDR3 region: CASSGGQGLATNEKLFF. CDR3 bases: TGTGCCAGCAGTGGGGGACAGGGACTTGCAACTAATGAAAAACTGTTTTTT.

The chain links TRBV5-1 to TRBJ1-2; no firm D call. Germline CDR1 and CDR2: SGHRS and YFSETQ. This CDR3 spans 13 amino acids. V dropped 1 base and J dropped 8 bases, with 12 bases sitting between them. The DNA of the CDR3 is TGCGCCAGCAGCTTGTTCGAGACGGGGGGCTACACCTTC. Translated, it gives CASSLFETGGYTF. The entire variable domain, with the rest obtained from reference TRBV5-1 and TRBJ1-2, is as follows: KAGVTQTPRYLIKTRGQQVTLSCSPISGHRSVSWYQQTPGQGLQFLFEYFSETQRNKGNFPGRFSGRQFSNSRSEMNVSTLELGDSALYLCASSLFETGGYTFGSGTRLTVV.

In this sample, this clone turned up once. The chain combines TRBV7-9 with TRBJ2-7, with a possible D match to TRBD1 (6 bases). Trimming took off 1 base at V and 6 bases at J, with 13 bases between the two ends. Germline lookup yields CDR1 SEHNR and CDR2 FQNEAQ (reference sequence). This CDR3 is 14 amino acids long. The DNA of the CDR3 is TGTGCCAGCAGCTTAGACACAGGGATCAGCGAGCAGTACTTC. Translating it yields CASSLDTGISEQYF.

The gene calls are TRBV21-1 and TRBJ1-1; TRBD1 is the table's D call and was not checked against the DNA. TRBV21-1 is labeled a pseudogene. The CDR3 totals 13 residues. The CDR3 loop reads CASRQGLNTEAFF. CDR3 nucleotide sequence: TGTGCCAGCAGACAGGGGTTAAACACTGAAGCTTTCTTT.

The chain uses TRBV7-8 and TRBJ2-7; D not resolved. CDR3 length equals 13 residues. Trimming removed 2 bases at V and 3 bases at J, with 8 bases between. Germline values: CDR1 SGHVS, CDR2 FQNEAQ. CDR3 region: CASSLSLRYEQYF. In DNA form, the CDR3 reads TGTGCCAGCAGCTTATCCCTACGCTACGAGCAGTACTTC.

The chain carries TRBV28 and TRBJ2-1; maybe TRBD1 (5 bases). V shed 5 bases and J shed 0 bases, with 11 bases lying between them. From germline, CDR1 is MDHEN and CDR2 SYDVKM. This CDR3 region has 15 residues. The CDR3 loop reads CASSDSISSYNEQFF. The CDR3 DNA follows: TGTGCCAGCAGTGACAGCATAAGCTCCTACAATGAGCAGTTCTTC.

This clone was counted a few times. The chain joins TRBV4-2 to TRBJ2-3; 9 bases map to TRBD2. Germline CDR1 and CDR2: LGHNA and YNFKEQ. The CDR3 length is 16 residues. V lost 0 bases to trimming and J lost 6 bases; unmatched junction nucleotides: 7. This CDR3 is CASSQDNSGRVDTQYF. CDR3 in DNA: TGTGCCAGCAGCCAAGATAATAGCGGGAGAGTGGATACGCAGTATTTT.

The rearrangement uses TRBV28 and TRBJ1-5, with 8 bases identical to TRBD1. Germline CDR1 MDHEN, CDR2 SYDVKM. V shed 4 bases, J shed 4 bases, and the junction held 15 bases outside the gene matches. The CDR3 is 18 residues long. In DNA, the CDR3 is TGTGCCAGCAGTTCGCCGATAGGGGCAGGGGGCCTTAATCAGCCCCAGCATTTT. Residues: CASSSPIGAGGLNQPQHF.

The chain recombines TRBV9 with TRBJ1-6, with a tentative D call TRBD1 (5 bases). The germline V and J ends were trimmed by 2 bases and 5 bases, with 8 bases remaining between them. The CDR3 is 14 residues long. In germline, CDR1 is SGDLS, CDR2 YYNGEE. CDR3 sequence (DNA): TGTGCCAGCAGCGTTAGACAGAATAATTCACCCCTCCACTTT. Its translation is CASSVRQNNSPLHF.

The chain carries TRBV19 and TRBJ1-5; 8 bases map to TRBD1. V lost 1 base, J lost 2 bases, and 4 bases stayed unmatched. This CDR3 has 16 amino acids. Looked up from germline, CDR1 is LNHDA and CDR2 is SQIVND (reference sequence). The CDR3 is CASSIVQGAGNQPQHF. In DNA, the CDR3 is TGTGCCAGTAGTATAGTGCAGGGGGCAGGCAATCAGCCCCAGCATTTT.

The chain carries TRBV28 and TRBJ1-1; D possibly corresponds to TRBD1 (6 bases). CDR1 MDHEN and CDR2 SYDVKM come from the germline V gene. Trimming cost V 7 bases and J 0 bases, with 12 bases left between them. The CDR3 extends over 14 amino acids. Here the CDR3 DNA reads TGTGCCAGCAAGACGCAGGGGCTGAACACTGAAGCTTTCTTT. The encoded protein is CASKTQGLNTEAFF.

This chain connects TRBV19 to TRBJ2-5; D is possibly TRBD1 (5 bases). Trimming took 7 bases from V and 5 from J, leaving 17 bases between them. CDR3 length: 14 residues. Germline CDR1 is LNHDA and CDR2 is SQIVND (reference sequence). CDR3: CASTPAGYGETQYF. CDR3 coding DNA: TGTGCCAGTACCCCGGCAGGGTACGGGGAGACCCAGTACTTC.

This clone was detected a few times. V usage is TRBV29-1 and J usage is TRBJ2-7, with 9 bases aligning to TRBD2. The J segment lost 5 bases and the V segment lost 6 bases, leaving 2 bases of the junction unmatched. Germline V gives CDR1 SQVTM, CDR2 ANQGSEA. The CDR3 sequence is 11 residues long. The CDR3 DNA sequence: TGCAGCGTAGGACTAGCGAACGAGCAGTACTTC. Its protein is CSVGLANEQYF.

This clone has just one count. The gene calls are TRBV6-2 or TRBV6-3 and TRBJ2-1; D gene unclear. Trimming pared 4 bases from V and 3 bases from J, leaving 16 bases between. The CDR3 is 16 residues long. Looked up from germline, CDR1 is MNHEY and CDR2 is SVGEGT. The CDR3 loop is CASSSRRRVNYNEQFF. CDR3 coding DNA: TGTGCCAGCAGTTCCCGACGGAGAGTGAACTACAATGAGCAGTTCTTC.

This clone was counted only a few times. The chain has TRBV5-1 and TRBJ2-1, with 7 positions matching TRBD2. The CDR3 length is 15 residues. Germline trimming cut 6 bases from V and 0 bases from J; bases unmatched to any gene: 6. Germline CDR1 reads SGHRS; CDR2 reads YFSETQ. CDR3 amino acids: CASTPWTSSYNEQFF. The CDR3 DNA reads as TGCGCCAGCACCCCGTGGACTAGCTCCTACAATGAGCAGTTCTTC.